The rows below give T cell receptor beta chains drawn from one sample of a study of T cells after yellow fever vaccination. TCRdb re-analysed the 5' RACE reads in MiXCR, keeping a single row per CDR3 protein. The table has over 150,000 distinct CDR3 sequences, 6.2% seen once. Sample: CD4+ T cells sorted from PBMCs, taken on the day of the first yellow fever vaccination. These receptors originate from a man between 18 and 29 years old who received the YFV17D yellow fever vaccine. CDR3s include the opening cysteine and the closing phenylalanine or tryptophan. The D gene is left open where the match is weak. Clone size is not always given. Where it is, it says once, few, many or a class for expanded clones.

j_call clone_size v_call d_call cdr3_nt cdr3_aa
TRBJ2-1 many TRBV7-2 TRBD2 TGTGCCAGCAGCCCGGGGGGGGTCAACTACAATGAGCAGTTCTTC CASSPGGVNYNEQFF
TRBJ1-5 few TRBV10-3 - TGTGCCATCAGTGAGTCCAGGGCCGGGACCCAAGGGCCCCAGCATTTT CAISESRAGTQGPQHF
TRBJ1-1 - TRBV7-2 - TGTGCCAGCAGCCGCTCGGGGGGGGCTGAAGCTTTCTTT CASSRSGGAEAFF
TRBJ2-2 - TRBV11-2 - TGTGCCAGCAGAGTATCCCTCGCCGGGGAGCTGTTTTTT CASRVSLAGELFF
TRBJ2-3 many TRBV20-1 - TGCAGTGCTAGACCCCCCACAGATACGCAGTATTTT CSARPPTDTQYF
TRBJ2-7 - TRBV7-8 - TGTGCCAGCAGCTTAATGGCCGTCCACGAGCAGTACTTC CASSLMAVHEQYF
TRBJ2-1 few TRBV4-3 - TGCGCCAGCAGCCAAGTCAGGGGGGCCCCCTACAATGAGCAGTTCTTC CASSQVRGAPYNEQFF
TRBJ1-6 - TRBV28 - TGTGCCAGCAGGGAGGGGGGGAGGGGCTCACCCCTCCACTTT CASREGGRGSPLHF
TRBJ2-3 many TRBV28 - TGTGCCAGCAAAAGGGGATCCTCCACAGATACGCAGTATTTT CASKRGSSTDTQYF
TRBJ1-5 many TRBV18 - TGTGCCAGCTCACCACAGGGGGGTGGCAATCAGCCCCAGCATTTT CASSPQGGGNQPQHF
TRBJ2-3 few TRBV7-2 TRBD2 TGTGCCTGCGAACCCCTAGCGGCCTCTAGCACAGATACGCAGTATTTT CACEPLAASSTDTQYF
TRBJ1-5 many TRBV7-2 - TGTGCCAGCAGCTTTGGACAGAATCAGCCCCAGCATTTT CASSFGQNQPQHF
TRBJ2-3 many TRBV19 - TGTGCCACCAAACTGCGAATTGCCACAGATACGCAGTATTTT CATKLRIATDTQYF
TRBJ2-1 - TRBV7-3 TRBD2 TGTGCCAGCAGCCCCCCCGGGGGGGTGAATGAGCAGTTCTTC CASSPPGGVNEQFF
TRBJ2-5 many TRBV19 - TGTGCCAGTAGTATCCGACTAGTCGCAATAGAGACCCAGTACTTC CASSIRLVAIETQYF
TRBJ2-5 few TRBV27 - TGTGCCAGCAGTCTAGGGCCAGGGGAAACCCAGTACTTC CASSLGPGETQYF
TRBJ2-2 - TRBV9 - TGTGCCAGCAGCTTGGGACGGGACGGCGACACCGGGGAGCTGTTTTTT CASSLGRDGDTGELFF
TRBJ2-3 few TRBV20-1 - TGCAGTGCTTCCGGGACACCTAACACAGATACGCAGTATTTT CSASGTPNTDTQYF
TRBJ2-1 - TRBV5-1 - TGCGCCAGCAGCTTCGCAGGGGCGAGCTCCTACAATGAGCAGTTCTTC CASSFAGASSYNEQFF
TRBJ2-4 many TRBV5-5 - TGTGCCAGCAGCTTTGCCGGGGTAGCCAAAAACATTCAGTACTTC CASSFAGVAKNIQYF
TRBJ1-6 few TRBV30 TRBD1 TGTGCCTGGACCAGACAGGGACGGTCACCCCTCCACTTT CAWTRQGRSPLHF
TRBJ2-1 few TRBV7-2 - TGTGCCAGCAGCTTAGCGCGGGTTGTGCAGTTCTTC CASSLARVVQFF
TRBJ2-2 few TRBV19 - TGTGCCAGTAGTATTCCTACGAACACCGGGGAGCTGTTTTTT CASSIPTNTGELFF
TRBJ2-4 few TRBV4-1 - TGCGCCAGCAGCCAAGAAGGTCCTGGGAGGAGGGGCCGAATAGTCAAAAACATTCAGTACTTC CASSQEGPGRRGRIVKNIQYF
TRBJ2-4 many TRBV5-1 - TGCGCCAGCAGCTGGGGGGTGGGAGGAAACATTCAGTACTTC CASSWGVGGNIQYF
TRBJ2-5 many TRBV5-1 TRBD2 TGCGCCAGCAGCCCCCCCGTAGCGGGGGAAGAGACCCAGTACTTC CASSPPVAGEETQYF
TRBJ2-3 few TRBV7-2 - TGTGCCAGCAGCTTAGACGGACAGTCCCCAGATACGCAGTATTTT CASSLDGQSPDTQYF
TRBJ2-3 - TRBV7-2 TRBD2 TGTGCCAGCAGCCTAGCGGCGGTCCAGGGAGATACGCAGTATTTT CASSLAAVQGDTQYF
TRBJ2-3 many TRBV4-3 TRBD2 TGCGCCAGCAGCCAAGCCCCCTGGGCTAGCGGGGGGGCAGATACGCAGTATTTT CASSQAPWASGGADTQYF
TRBJ2-2 many TRBV7-9 - TGTGCCAGCACCCTCTTTTCCCCCGCGAACACCGGGGAGCTGTTTTTT CASTLFSPANTGELFF
TRBJ2-3 - TRBV27 - TGTGCCAGCAGTTTATTGGGAAGTGGAGGGGGGGCAGGAGATACGCAGTATTTT CASSLLGSGGGAGDTQYF
TRBJ1-1 many TRBV7-8 - TGTGCCAGCAGCGTAGACCTGAGCACTGAAGCTTTCTTT CASSVDLSTEAFF
TRBJ2-3 - TRBV11-2 - TGTGCCAGCAGCTTTGGGGGGCAGGATACGCAGTATTTT CASSFGGQDTQYF
TRBJ1-2 many TRBV6-5 - TGTGCCAGCAGTTCCCTTTATGGCTACACCTTC CASSSLYGYTF